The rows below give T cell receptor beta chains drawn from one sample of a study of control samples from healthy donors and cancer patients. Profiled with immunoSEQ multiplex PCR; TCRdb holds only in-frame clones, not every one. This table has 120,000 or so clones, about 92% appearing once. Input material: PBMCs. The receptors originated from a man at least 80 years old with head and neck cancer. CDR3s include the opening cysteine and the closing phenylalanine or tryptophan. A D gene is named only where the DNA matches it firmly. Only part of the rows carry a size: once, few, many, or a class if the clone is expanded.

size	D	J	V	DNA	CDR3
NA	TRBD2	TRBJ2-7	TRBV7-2	TGTGCCAGCAGCGGGGCGGGGGTTTTCTACGAGCAGTACTTC	CASSGAGVFYEQYF
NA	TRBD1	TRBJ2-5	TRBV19	TGTGCCAGTAGTCTAGACAGGGGGGGCCAAGAGACCCAGTACTTC	CASSLDRGGQETQYF
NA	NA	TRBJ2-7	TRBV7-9	TGTGCCAGCAGCTTGGGGGGCGGGTTCTACGAGCAGTACTTC	CASSLGGGFYEQYF
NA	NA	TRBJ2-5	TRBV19	TGTGCCAGTAGTATCGCAGGGCGCCCAGAGACCCAGTACTTC	CASSIAGRPETQYF
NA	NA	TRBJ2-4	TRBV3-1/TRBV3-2	TGTGCCAGCAGCCAAGGGGGACTCAGGGGTCCGACCAAAAACATTCAGTACTTC	CASSQGGLRGPTKNIQYF
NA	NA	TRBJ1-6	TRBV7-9	TGTGCCAGCAGCTTAGTGAGGCAGGGGAATTCACCCCTCCACTTT	CASSLVRQGNSPLHF
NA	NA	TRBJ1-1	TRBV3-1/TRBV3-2	TGTGCCAGCAGCCAAGGAAGGGTTCGGGCTTTCTTT	CASSQGRVRAFF
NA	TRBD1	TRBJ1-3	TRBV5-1	TGCGCCAGCAGCTTAATACCGGGACAGGGGGCACTAAGCTCTGGAAACACCATATATTTT	CASSLIPGQGALSSGNTIYF
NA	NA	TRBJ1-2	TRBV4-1	TGCGCCAGCAGCCAACAAGGGAACTATGGCTACACCTTC	CASSQQGNYGYTF
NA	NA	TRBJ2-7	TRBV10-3	TGTGCCACCGCAGGGCTCTCGTACGAGCAGTACTTC	CATAGLSYEQYF
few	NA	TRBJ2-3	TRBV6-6	TGTGCCAGCATAGCCAGACCCGGGAGCACAGATACGCAGTATTTT	CASIARPGSTDTQYF
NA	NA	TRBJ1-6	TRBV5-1	TGCGCCAGCAGCTTACTCGGGGCGGCGAATAATTCACCCCTCCACTTT	CASSLLGAANNSPLHF
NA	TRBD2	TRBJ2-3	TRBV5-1	TGCGCCAGCGAATCGGGACTAGCGGGGGTAGATACGCAGTATTTT	CASESGLAGVDTQYF
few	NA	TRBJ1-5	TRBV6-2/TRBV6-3	TGTGCCAGCAGTGGACTATACAGGGAAGTCAATCAGCCCCAGCATTTT	CASSGLYREVNQPQHF
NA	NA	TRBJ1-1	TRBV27	TGTGCCAGCACATTAAGACCCCCAATCTTCCTTAACACTGAAGCTTTCTTT	CASTLRPPIFLNTEAFF